What follows is one T cell receptor beta chain and its context. The antigen is not known. The sample belongs to a study of T-cell memory formation after mild COVID-19. Study context: Across donors, TCR clusters were largely donor specific. Notes on the study in general: CD4+ clones that contracted lay mainly in CM and EM; CD8+ ones lay in EMRA. A second wave expanding day 15 to 37 was CD4+-biased; contracting clones were balanced.

V dropped 6 bases and J dropped 1; count of bases not matched to a gene: 5. The germline gives CDR1 MNHEY, CDR2 SVGEGT. The CDR3 length is 16 residues. TCR alpha and TCR beta cDNA libraries with sample barcodes and UMIs came from 5'RACE using constant-segment primers. TCRdb fed the 5' RACE reads into MiXCR, producing one record per CDR3 protein. In the table there are 550,000 to 700,000 distinct CDR3 sequences, about 20% of which are singletons. The source is an adult woman who had mild COVID-19 (a few samples of this study predate the infection). Cell type and time point are not known. The chain combines TRBV6-2 or TRBV6-3 with TRBJ2-2; 10 bases fit TRBD2. Sequencing input: PBMCs or a T cell subset sorted from them (not recorded which). CDR3: CASRVASGGNTGELFF. The CDR3 coding sequence is TGTGCCAGCAGGGTGGCTAGCGGGGGGAACACCGGGGAGCTGTTTTTT.